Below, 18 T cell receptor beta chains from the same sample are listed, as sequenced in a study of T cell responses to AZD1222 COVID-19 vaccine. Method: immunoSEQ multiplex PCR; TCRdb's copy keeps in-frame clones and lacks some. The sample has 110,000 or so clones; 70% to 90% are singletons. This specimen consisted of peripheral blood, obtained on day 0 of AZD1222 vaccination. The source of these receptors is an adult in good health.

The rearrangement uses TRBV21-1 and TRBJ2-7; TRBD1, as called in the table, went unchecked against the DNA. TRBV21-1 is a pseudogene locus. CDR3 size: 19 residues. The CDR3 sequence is CASSKYYPPGTESSYEQYF. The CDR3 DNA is TGTGCCAGCAGCAAATATTATCCCCCCGGGACAGAGAGCTCCTACGAGCAGTACTTC.

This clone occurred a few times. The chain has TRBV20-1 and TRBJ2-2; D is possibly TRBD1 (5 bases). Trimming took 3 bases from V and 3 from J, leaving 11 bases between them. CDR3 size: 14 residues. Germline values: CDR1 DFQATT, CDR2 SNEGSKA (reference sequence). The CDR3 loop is CSASSRADTGELFF. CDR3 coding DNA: TGCAGTGCTAGTTCCAGGGCGGACACCGGGGAGCTGTTTTTT.

CDR3 sequence: CASSAVRGTEPYEQYF. As DNA, the CDR3 is TGTGCCAGCAGCGCAGTGCGCGGGACAGAGCCCTACGAGCAGTACTTC. This chain uses TRBV7-9 with TRBJ2-7, with D tentatively TRBD1 (7 bases). V lost 5 bases and J 2 bases, leaving 19 bases between the germline ends. Germline lookup yields CDR1 SEHNR and CDR2 FQNEAQ (reference sequence). The CDR3 is 16 residues long.

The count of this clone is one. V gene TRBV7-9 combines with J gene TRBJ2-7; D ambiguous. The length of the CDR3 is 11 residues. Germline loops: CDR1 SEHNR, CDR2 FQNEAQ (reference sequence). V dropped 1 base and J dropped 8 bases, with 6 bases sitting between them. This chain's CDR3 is CASSLGPQQYF. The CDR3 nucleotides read TGTGCCAGCAGCTTAGGGCCTCAGCAGTACTTC.

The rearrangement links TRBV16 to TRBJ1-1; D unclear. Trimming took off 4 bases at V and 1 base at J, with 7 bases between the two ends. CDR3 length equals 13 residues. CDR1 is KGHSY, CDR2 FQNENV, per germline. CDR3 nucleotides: TGTGCCAGCAGCCTCGGTCCGAACACTGAAGCTTTCTTT. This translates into CASSLGPNTEAFF.

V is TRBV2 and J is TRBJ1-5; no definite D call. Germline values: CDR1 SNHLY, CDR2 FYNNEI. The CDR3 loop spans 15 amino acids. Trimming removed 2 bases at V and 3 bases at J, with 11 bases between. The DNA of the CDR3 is TGTGCCAGCAGTGAAAGAGGACGGAACAATCAGCCCCAGCATTTT. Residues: CASSERGRNNQPQHF.

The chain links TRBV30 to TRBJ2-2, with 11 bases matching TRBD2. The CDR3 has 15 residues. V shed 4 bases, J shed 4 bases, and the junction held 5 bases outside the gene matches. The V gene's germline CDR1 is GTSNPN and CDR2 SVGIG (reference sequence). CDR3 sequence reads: CAWISGRAGTGELFF. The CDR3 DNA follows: TGTGCCTGGATTAGCGGGAGGGCCGGCACCGGGGAGCTGTTTTTT.

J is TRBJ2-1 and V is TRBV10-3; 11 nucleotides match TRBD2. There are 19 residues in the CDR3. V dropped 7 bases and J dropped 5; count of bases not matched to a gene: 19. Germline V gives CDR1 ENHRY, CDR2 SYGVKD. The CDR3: CAITPPLAGARQVNNEQFF. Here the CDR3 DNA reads TGTGCCATCACCCCTCCACTAGCGGGGGCCAGACAGGTAAACAATGAGCAGTTCTTC.

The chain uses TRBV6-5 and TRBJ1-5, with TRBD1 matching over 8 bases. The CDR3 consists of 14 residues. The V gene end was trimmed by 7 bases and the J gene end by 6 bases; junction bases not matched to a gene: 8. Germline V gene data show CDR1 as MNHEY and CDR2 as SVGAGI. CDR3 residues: CASTQGGFGQPQHF. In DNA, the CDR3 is TGTGCCAGCACACAGGGGGGTTTTGGTCAGCCCCAGCATTTT.

CDR3 protein: CASGLQFGTAAYEQYF. In DNA, the CDR3 is TGTGCTAGTGGTCTTCAATTCGGGACAGCAGCCTACGAGCAGTACTTC. The V call is TRBV12-5, the J call TRBJ2-7; 7 bases fit TRBD1. Germline CDR1 and CDR2: LGHNT and FRNRAP. CDR3 size: 16 residues. Germline trimming cut 5 bases from V and 2 bases from J; bases unmatched to any gene: 12. The full variable domain, in which reference TRBV12-5 and TRBJ2-7 provide the parts outside the CDR3, is DARVTQTPRHKVTEMGQEVTMRCQPILGHNTVFWYRQTMMQGLELLAYFRNRAPLDDSGMPKDRFSAEMPDATLATLKIQPSEPRDSAVYFCASGLQFGTAAYEQYFGPGTRLTVT.

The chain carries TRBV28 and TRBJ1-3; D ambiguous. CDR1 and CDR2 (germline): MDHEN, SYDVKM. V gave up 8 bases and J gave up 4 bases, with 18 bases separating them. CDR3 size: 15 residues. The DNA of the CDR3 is TGTGCCAGCGGGTTAATCGCCGCGGGCGGAAACACCATATATTTT. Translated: CASGLIAAGGNTIYF.

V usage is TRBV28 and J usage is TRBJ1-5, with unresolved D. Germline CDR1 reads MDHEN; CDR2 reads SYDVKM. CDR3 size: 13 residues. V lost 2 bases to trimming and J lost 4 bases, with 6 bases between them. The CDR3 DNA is TGTGCCAGCAGTTTAAGGGAGAATCAGCCCCAGCATTTT. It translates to CASSLRENQPQHF.

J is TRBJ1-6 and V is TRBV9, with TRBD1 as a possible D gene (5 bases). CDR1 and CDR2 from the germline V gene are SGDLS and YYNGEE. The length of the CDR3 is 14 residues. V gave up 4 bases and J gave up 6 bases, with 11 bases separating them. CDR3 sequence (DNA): TGTGCCAGCAGCAACTTGGGACTTAATTCACCCCTCCACTTT. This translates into CASSNLGLNSPLHF.

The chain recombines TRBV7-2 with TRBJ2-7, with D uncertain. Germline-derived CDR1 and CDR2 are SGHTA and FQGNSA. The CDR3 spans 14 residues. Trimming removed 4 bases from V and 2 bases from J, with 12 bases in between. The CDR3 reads CASSSYGEPYEQYF. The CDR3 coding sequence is TGTGCCAGCAGCTCTTACGGAGAACCCTACGAGCAGTACTTC.

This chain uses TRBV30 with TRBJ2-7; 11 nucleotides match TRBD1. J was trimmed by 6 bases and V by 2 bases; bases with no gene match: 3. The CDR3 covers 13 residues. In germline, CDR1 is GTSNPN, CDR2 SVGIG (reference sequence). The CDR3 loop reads CAWSKGTGGEQYF. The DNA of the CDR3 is TGTGCCTGGAGTAAAGGGACAGGGGGCGAGCAGTACTTC.

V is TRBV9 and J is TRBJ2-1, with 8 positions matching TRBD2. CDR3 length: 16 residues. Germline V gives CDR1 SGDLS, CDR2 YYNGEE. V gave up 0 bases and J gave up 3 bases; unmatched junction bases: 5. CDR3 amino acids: CASSVARTSSYNEQFF. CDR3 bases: TGTGCCAGCAGCGTAGCCAGGACTAGCAGCTACAATGAGCAGTTCTTC.

CDR3 protein: CASSPQGSYEQYF. The CDR3 bases are TGTGCCAGCAGCCCCCAAGGGTCCTACGAGCAGTACTTC. The chain couples TRBV5-4 to TRBJ2-7, with no clear D. This CDR3 spans 13 amino acids. Per the germline V gene, CDR1 is SGHNT and CDR2 is YYREEE (reference sequence). Trimming left V 4 bases short and J 1 base short, with 9 bases between.

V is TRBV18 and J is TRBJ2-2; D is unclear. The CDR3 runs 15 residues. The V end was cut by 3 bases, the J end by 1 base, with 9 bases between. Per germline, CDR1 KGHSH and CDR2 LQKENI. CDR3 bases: TGTGCCAGCTCACCGGATGGCGGGAACACCGGGGAGCTGTTTTTT. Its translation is CASSPDGGNTGELFF. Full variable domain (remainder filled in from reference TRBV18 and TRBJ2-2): NAGVMQNPRHLVRRRGQEARLRCSPMKGHSHVYWYRQLPEEGLKFMVYLQKENIIDESGMPKERFSAEFPKEGPSILRIQQVVRGDSAAYFCASSPDGGNTGELFFGEGSRLTVL.